Following are 22 T cell receptor beta chains from one sample sequenced in a study of T cells in Graves' hyperthyroidism and ophthalmopathy. RNA transcripts yielded amplified TCR beta CDR3 regions. In the first-round RT-PCR of the TCR CDR3, the HTBI primer set was used. TCRdb processed the multiplex PCR reads anew with MiXCR; each CDR3 protein has one entry. The sample contains about 610,000 distinct CDR3 sequences, roughly 14% of which appear only once. Input material: blood. These receptors came from a woman in her thirties or forties with Graves' ophthalmopathy.

The count of this clonotype is one. The gene calls are TRBV4-2 and TRBJ2-7, with TRBD1 matching over 9 bases. Germline CDR1 and CDR2: LGHNA and YNFKEQ. The CDR3 runs 16 residues. Trimming at V came to 4 bases and at J to 5 bases, leaving 12 bases not matched to a gene. This CDR3 is CASSPPAGQGINEQYF. CDR3 sequence (DNA): TGTGCCAGCAGCCCCCCAGCGGGACAGGGCATCAACGAGCAGTACTTC.

This clonotype was observed at least ten times. V gene TRBV28 combines with J gene TRBJ2-7; possibly TRBD1 for D (6 bases). Germline assignment: CDR1 MDHEN and CDR2 SYDVKM. V was trimmed by 5 bases and J by 4 bases, leaving 12 bases between them. The CDR3 has 13 residues. The CDR3 reads CASSMAQGYEQYF. The DNA of the CDR3 is TGTGCCAGCAGTATGGCACAGGGATACGAGCAGTACTTC. The whole variable domain, filled in from reference TRBV28 and TRBJ2-7, reads DVKVTQSSRYLVKRTGEKVFLECVQDMDHENMFWYRQDPGLGLRLIYFSYDVKMKEKGDIPEGYSVSREKKERFSLILESASTNQTSMYLCASSMAQGYEQYFGPGTRLTVT.

The chain combines TRBV4-2 with TRBJ1-2; perhaps TRBD1 as D (5 bases). The CDR3 totals 16 residues. Germline CDR1 and CDR2: LGHNA and YNFKEQ. V was shortened by 1 base and J by 2 bases, with 14 bases between the two germline ends. CDR3 sequence reads: CASSQVRGLGNYGYTF. The CDR3 region has the DNA TGTGCCAGCAGCCAAGTCCGGGGCCTGGGGAACTATGGCTACACCTTC.

The chain combines TRBV6-2 or TRBV6-3 with TRBJ2-5; 8 positions match TRBD1. V lost 7 bases and J lost 4; bases outside the gene matches: 8. Germline V CDR1 and CDR2: MNHEY, SVGEGT. The CDR3 covers 14 residues. This CDR3 is CASKRTGLGETQYF. The CDR3 DNA sequence: TGTGCCAGCAAACGGACAGGGTTGGGAGAGACCCAGTACTTC.

Many counts were recorded for this clonotype. This chain uses TRBV12-3 or TRBV12-4 with TRBJ2-7, with 12 bases aligning to TRBD2. With V trimmed by 6 bases and J by 5 bases, 5 bases remained unmatched. This CDR3 has 14 amino acids. CDR3 protein: CASRPGLAGHEQYF. CDR3 nucleotides: TGTGCCAGCAGGCCGGGACTAGCGGGCCACGAGCAGTACTTC.

The chain uses TRBV4-1 and TRBJ1-6; D call uncertain. Germline loops: CDR1 MGHRA, CDR2 YSYEKL. Trimming took off 4 bases at V and 6 bases at J, with 28 bases between the two ends. This CDR3 contains 20 residues. This CDR3 reads CASSPHRPTAGFPSNSPLHF. DNA of the CDR3: TGCGCCAGCAGCCCCCACCGCCCGACCGCCGGATTTCCGAGTAATTCACCCCTCCACTTT.

This clonotype was recorded many times. This rearrangement joins TRBV30 to TRBJ2-7; 11 positions match TRBD2. The CDR3 is made up of 13 amino acids. With 1 base clipped from V and 4 bases from J, the junction kept 0 bases outside the gene matches. CDR1 is GTSNPN and CDR2 is SVGIG in the germline V gene (reference sequence). The CDR3 nucleotides read TGTGCCTGGAGTGGACTAGCGGGGTACGAGCAGTACTTC. Translating gives CAWSGLAGYEQYF.

This clonotype was detected many times. This chain joins TRBV7-9 and TRBJ2-7; perhaps TRBD1 as D (6 bases). Between the trimmed V and J ends, which lost 0 bases and 2 bases, there was a span of 11 bases. The CDR3 runs to 15 residues. CDR1 and CDR2 (germline): SEHNR, FQNEAQ (reference sequence). CDR3 amino acids: CASSLAVGGTYEQYF. DNA of the CDR3: TGTGCCAGCAGCTTAGCAGTAGGGGGAACCTACGAGCAGTACTTC.

This clonotype has ten or more counts. The V gene is TRBV11-2, the J gene TRBJ1-5; D gene uncertain. The CDR3 spans 14 residues. V lost 8 bases and J lost 3, with 14 bases in between. The germline V gene has CDR1 SGHAT and CDR2 FQNNGV. CDR3 region: CASHRRTINQPQHF. CDR3 nucleotides: TGTGCCAGCCACCGACGAACGATCAATCAGCCCCAGCATTTT.

This clonotype turned up a few times. The chain employs TRBV12-5 and TRBJ1-2; no firm D call. Germline CDR1 is LGHNT and CDR2 is FRNRAP. This CDR3 is built from 13 residues. Trimming stripped 4 bases from V and 4 bases from J, with 10 bases between. CDR3 protein: CASGSEIAYGYTF. Written as DNA, the CDR3 is TGTGCTAGTGGTTCTGAGATTGCCTATGGCTACACCTTC.

The sample holds many counts of this clonotype. The chain employs TRBV6-5 and TRBJ1-5; D unclear. V dropped 2 bases and J dropped 3 bases, with 8 bases sitting between them. The CDR3 is 14 residues long. From germline, CDR1 is MNHEY and CDR2 SVGAGI. The CDR3 loop is CASSYRLSNQPQHF. DNA of the CDR3: TGTGCCAGCAGTTACAGGCTTTCCAATCAGCCCCAGCATTTT.

V and J are TRBV28 and TRBJ1-5; a possible D gene is TRBD1 (5 bases). The germline gives CDR1 MDHEN, CDR2 SYDVKM. The CDR3 length is 17 residues. V was shortened by 3 bases and J by 4 bases, with 19 bases between the two germline ends. The CDR3, as DNA: TGTGCCAGCAGTTTCCCCCCCGGGCCAGGGCGGAATCAGCCCCAGCATTTT. Translating gives CASSFPPGPGRNQPQHF. Full variable domain (remainder filled in from reference TRBV28 and TRBJ1-5): DVKVTQSSRYLVKRTGEKVFLECVQDMDHENMFWYRQDPGLGLRLIYFSYDVKMKEKGDIPEGYSVSREKKERFSLILESASTNQTSMYLCASSFPPGPGRNQPQHFGDGTRLSIL.

This clonotype has a handful of counts. The rearrangement links TRBV24-1 to TRBJ2-2; TRBD2 agrees at 10 bases. CDR1 is KGHDR and CDR2 is SFDVKD in the germline V gene. Trimming cost V 0 bases and J 6 bases; bases outside gene matches: 9. This CDR3 spans 18 amino acids. The CDR3 region is CATSDLLAGAATPGELFF. The CDR3 DNA is TGTGCCACCAGTGATTTGCTAGCGGGAGCTGCGACTCCCGGGGAGCTGTTTTTT.

This clonotype occurred many times. The chain combines TRBV20-1 with TRBJ1-2; D is uncertain. V was clipped by 1 base and J by 4 bases, with 13 bases between them. Germline loops: CDR1 DFQATT, CDR2 SNEGSKA (reference sequence). CDR3 length: 14 residues. The CDR3 is CSARVPGIGYGYTF. In nucleotides, the CDR3 is TGCAGTGCTAGAGTCCCGGGGATCGGCTATGGCTACACCTTC.

Ten or more counts support this clonotype. This chain joins TRBV4-2 and TRBJ2-7; D ambiguous. This CDR3 is 14 amino acids long. From germline, CDR1 is LGHNA and CDR2 YNFKEQ. Trimming shortened V by 0 bases and J by 7 bases, and 13 bases separated the two germline ends. The CDR3 protein is CASSQDRWSFEQYF. As DNA, the CDR3 is TGTGCCAGCAGCCAAGATCGGTGGAGCTTTGAGCAGTACTTC.

The chain combines TRBV28 with TRBJ1-5; 8 nucleotides agree with TRBD1. Germline values: CDR1 MDHEN, CDR2 SYDVKM. The trim removed 6 bases at V and 6 bases at J, leaving 4 bases unmatched. The CDR3 extends over 13 amino acids. In DNA, the CDR3 is TGTGCCAGCAGGGAACAGGGGGGTCAGCCCCAGCATTTT. This codes for CASREQGGQPQHF. The whole variable domain, filled in from reference TRBV28 and TRBJ1-5, reads DVKVTQSSRYLVKRTGEKVFLECVQDMDHENMFWYRQDPGLGLRLIYFSYDVKMKEKGDIPEGYSVSREKKERFSLILESASTNQTSMYLCASREQGGQPQHFGDGTRLSIL.

Ten or more counts support this clonotype. V usage is TRBV13 and J usage is TRBJ2-5; TRBD1 matches at 7 bases. Germline CDR1 PRHDT, CDR2 FYEKMQ (reference sequence). This CDR3 region has 14 residues. V dropped 5 bases and J dropped 3; count of bases not matched to a gene: 6. CDR3 DNA: TGTGCCAGCAGCGTCCAAACAGGGGAAGAGACCCAGTACTTC. Encoded protein: CASSVQTGEETQYF.

There are a few counts of this clonotype. The V call is TRBV5-5, the J call TRBJ2-7, with 7 bases lining up with TRBD2. Unmatched junction bases numbered 9, after V lost 0 bases and J lost 3 bases. In germline, CDR1 is SGHKS, CDR2 YYEKEE (reference sequence). The CDR3 length is 16 residues. The CDR3 loop reads CASSLALGLEGYEQYF. As DNA, the CDR3 is TGTGCCAGCAGCTTGGCCCTAGGACTAGAAGGCTACGAGCAGTACTTC.

This clonotype has ten or more counts. For the CDR3, the DNA is TGTGCCTGGAGTGCGGACAGGGGGTTCTATGGCTACACCTTC. Its translation is CAWSADRGFYGYTF. The chain employs TRBV30 and TRBJ1-2, with 10 bases matching TRBD1. This CDR3 contains 14 residues. Germline V gene lookup returns CDR1 GTSNPN and CDR2 SVGIG (reference sequence). Trimming cost V 1 base and J 4 bases; bases outside gene matches: 3.

This clonotype has ten or more counts. This chain uses TRBV3-1 with TRBJ1-2; D possibly corresponds to TRBD1 (6 bases). Germline V gene sequence: CDR1 LGHDT, CDR2 YNNKEL (reference sequence). The CDR3 totals 13 residues. The ends were cut back, 4 bases at V and 6 bases at J, with 12 bases in the middle. DNA for the CDR3: TGTGCCAGCAGCCTACAGGGTATTCATGGCTACACCTTC. It is translated as CASSLQGIHGYTF.

The J gene is TRBJ2-5, the V gene TRBV6-1, with 9 bases lining up with TRBD2. The CDR3 totals 15 residues. The V gene end was trimmed by 6 bases and the J gene end by 6 bases; junction bases not matched to a gene: 11. The germline gives CDR1 MNHNS, CDR2 SASEGT. DNA for the CDR3: TGTGCCAGCAGCCAAATAGCGGGAGTAGGGAAGACCCAGTACTTC. This encodes CASSQIAGVGKTQYF.

This clonotype was observed at least ten times. The CDR3: CSARVINGGETQYF. The CDR3 bases are TGCAGTGCTAGAGTTATCAATGGGGGGGAGACCCAGTACTTC. The rearrangement uses TRBV20-1 and TRBJ2-5; tentative D call: TRBD2 (6 bases). The CDR3 consists of 14 residues. V was shortened by 1 base and J by 5 bases, with 14 bases between the two germline ends. CDR1 is DFQATT and CDR2 is SNEGSKA in the germline V gene (reference sequence).